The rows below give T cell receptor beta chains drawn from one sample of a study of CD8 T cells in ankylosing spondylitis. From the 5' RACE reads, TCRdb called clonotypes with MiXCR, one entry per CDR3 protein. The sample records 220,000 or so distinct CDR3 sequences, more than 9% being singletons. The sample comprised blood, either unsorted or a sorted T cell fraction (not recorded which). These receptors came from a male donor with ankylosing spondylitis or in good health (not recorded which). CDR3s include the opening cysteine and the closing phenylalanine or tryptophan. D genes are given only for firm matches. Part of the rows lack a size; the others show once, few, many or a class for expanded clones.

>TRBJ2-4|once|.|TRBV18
CASSPPGPVGIQYF
TGTGCCAGCTCACCGCCTGGTCCGGTGGGCATTCAGTACTTC
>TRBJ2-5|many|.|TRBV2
CASSGRVASQETQYF
TGTGCCAGCTCCGGCCGGGTAGCCTCCCAAGAGACCCAGTACTTC
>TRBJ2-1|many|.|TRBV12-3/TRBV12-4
CASSLLDEQFF
TGTGCCAGCAGTTTATTGGATGAGCAGTTCTTC
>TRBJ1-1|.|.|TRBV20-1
CSARATWGNTEAFF
TGCAGTGCTAGGGCGACGTGGGGGAACACTGAAGCTTTCTTT
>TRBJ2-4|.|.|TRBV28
CASSTPGPGQRYIQYF
TGTGCCAGCAGTACCCCGGGACCGGGTCAGAGGTACATTCAGTACTTC
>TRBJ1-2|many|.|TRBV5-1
CASSPSWYGYTF
TGCGCCAGCAGCCCCTCCTGGTATGGCTACACCTTC
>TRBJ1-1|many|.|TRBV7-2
CASSLEGGYTEAFF
TGTGCCAGCAGCTTGGAGGGAGGTTACACTGAAGCTTTCTTT
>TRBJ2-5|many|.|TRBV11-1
CASSGFVRTHKETQYF
TGTGCCAGCAGCGGTTTCGTGAGGACACATAAAGAGACCCAGTACTTC
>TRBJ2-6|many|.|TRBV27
CASSPQSVVSGANVLTF
TGTGCCAGCAGTCCCCAGTCGGTCGTCTCTGGGGCCAACGTCCTGACTTTC
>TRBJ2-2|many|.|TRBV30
CAWSVRNTGELFF
TGTGCCTGGAGTGTTCGGAACACCGGGGAGCTGTTTTTT
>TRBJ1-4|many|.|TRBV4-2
CASSQADNEKLFF
TGTGCCAGCAGCCAAGCGGATAATGAAAAACTGTTTTTT
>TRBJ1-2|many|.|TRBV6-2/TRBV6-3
CASSYSSLLSYTF
TGTGCCAGCAGTTACTCATCCTTATTGAGCTACACCTTC
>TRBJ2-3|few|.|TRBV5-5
CASSSTEELYTQYF
TGTGCCAGCAGCTCGACAGAGGAACTTTATACGCAGTATTTT
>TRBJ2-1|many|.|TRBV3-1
CASSQSPNEQFF
TGTGCCAGCAGCCAAAGCCCCAATGAGCAGTTCTTC
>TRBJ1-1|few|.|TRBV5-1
CASSLFTLMNTEAFF
TGCGCCAGCAGCTTGTTCACCCTAATGAACACTGAAGCTTTCTTT
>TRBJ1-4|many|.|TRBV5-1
CASSPELSEKLFF
TGCGCCAGCAGTCCCGAATTAAGTGAAAAACTGTTTTTT
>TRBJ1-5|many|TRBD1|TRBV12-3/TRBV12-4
CASSLVSGGSNQPQHF
TGTGCCAGCAGTTTAGTATCAGGGGGTAGCAATCAGCCCCAGCATTTT
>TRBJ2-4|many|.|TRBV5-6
CASTLARGDGKNIQYF
TGTGCCAGCACCCTCGCTCGGGGTGACGGCAAAAACATTCAGTACTTC
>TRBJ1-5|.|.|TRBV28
CASSLWGSLNQPQHF
TGTGCCAGCAGTTTGTGGGGTAGCCTCAATCAGCCCCAGCATTTT
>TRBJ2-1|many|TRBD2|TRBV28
CASSPITGRGTSGGFYNEQFF
TGTGCCAGCAGTCCGATTACGGGACGAGGGACTAGCGGGGGGTTCTACAATGAGCAGTTCTTC
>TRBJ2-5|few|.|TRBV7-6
CASSLMFETQYF
TGTGCCAGCAGCTTAATGTTTGAGACCCAGTACTTC
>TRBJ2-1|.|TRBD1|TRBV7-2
CASSPTGGGYSYNVQFF
TGTGCCAGCAGCCCCACAGGGGGCGGGTACTCCTACAATGTGCAGTTCTTC